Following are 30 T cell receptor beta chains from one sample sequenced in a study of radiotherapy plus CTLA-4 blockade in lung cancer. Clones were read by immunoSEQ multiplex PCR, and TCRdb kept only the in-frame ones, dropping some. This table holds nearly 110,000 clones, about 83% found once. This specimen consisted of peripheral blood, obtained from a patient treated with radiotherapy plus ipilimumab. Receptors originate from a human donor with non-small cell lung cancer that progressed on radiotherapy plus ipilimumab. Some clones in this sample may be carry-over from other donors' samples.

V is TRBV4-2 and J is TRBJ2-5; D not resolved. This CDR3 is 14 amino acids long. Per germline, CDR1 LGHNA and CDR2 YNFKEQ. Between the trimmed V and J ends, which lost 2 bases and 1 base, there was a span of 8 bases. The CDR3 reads CASSQYNSQETQYF. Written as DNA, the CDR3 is TGTGCCAGCAGCCAATATAACAGCCAAGAGACCCAGTACTTC.

The DNA of the CDR3 is TGTGCCAGCAGTGAAATAACAGGAAAGGCGCAAGAGACCCAGTACTTC. Amino acids: CASSEITGKAQETQYF. The chain joins TRBV2 to TRBJ2-5; a weak D match, TRBD1 (5 bases). CDR3 length equals 16 residues. Trimming stripped 2 bases from V and 2 bases from J, with 15 bases between. Per germline, CDR1 SNHLY and CDR2 FYNNEI.

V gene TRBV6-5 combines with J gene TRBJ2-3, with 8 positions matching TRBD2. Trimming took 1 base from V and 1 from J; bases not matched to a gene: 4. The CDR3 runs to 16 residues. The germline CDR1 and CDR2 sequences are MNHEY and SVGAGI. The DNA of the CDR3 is TGTGCCAGCAGTTACTGGCGGGGGGACCGCACAGATACGCAGTATTTT. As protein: CASSYWRGDRTDTQYF.

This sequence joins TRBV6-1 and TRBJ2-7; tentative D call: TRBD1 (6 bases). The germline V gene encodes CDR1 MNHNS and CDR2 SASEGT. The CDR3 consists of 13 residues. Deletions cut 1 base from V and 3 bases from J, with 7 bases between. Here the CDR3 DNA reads TGTGCCAGCAGTGAAGGACAGGTCTACGAGCAGTACTTC. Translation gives CASSEGQVYEQYF.

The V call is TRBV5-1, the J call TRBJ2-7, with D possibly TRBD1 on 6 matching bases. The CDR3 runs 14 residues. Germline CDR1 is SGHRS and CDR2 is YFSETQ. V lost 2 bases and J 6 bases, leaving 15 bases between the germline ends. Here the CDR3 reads CASSFSGTPVEQYF. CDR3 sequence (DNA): TGCGCCAGCAGCTTCTCCGGGACACCAGTCGAGCAGTACTTC.

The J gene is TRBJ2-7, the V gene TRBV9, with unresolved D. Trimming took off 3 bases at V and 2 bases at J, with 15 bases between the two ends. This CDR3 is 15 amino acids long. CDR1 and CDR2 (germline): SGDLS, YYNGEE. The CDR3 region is CASSAWAGRTYEQYF. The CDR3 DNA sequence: TGTGCCAGCAGCGCTTGGGCAGGCAGGACCTACGAGCAGTACTTC.

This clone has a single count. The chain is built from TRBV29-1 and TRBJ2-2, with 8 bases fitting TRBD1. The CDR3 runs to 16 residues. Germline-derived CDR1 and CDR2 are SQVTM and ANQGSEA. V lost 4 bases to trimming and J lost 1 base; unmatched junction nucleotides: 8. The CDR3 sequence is CSVVQAGTGNTGELFF. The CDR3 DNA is TGCAGCGTTGTCCAAGCCGGGACAGGGAACACCGGGGAGCTGTTTTTT.

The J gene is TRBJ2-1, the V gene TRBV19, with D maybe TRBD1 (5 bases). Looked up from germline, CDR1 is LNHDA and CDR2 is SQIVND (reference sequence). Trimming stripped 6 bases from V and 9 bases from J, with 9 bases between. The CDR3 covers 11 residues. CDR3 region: CASRHRFEQFF. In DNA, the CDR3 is TGTGCCAGTAGGCACAGGTTTGAGCAGTTCTTC.

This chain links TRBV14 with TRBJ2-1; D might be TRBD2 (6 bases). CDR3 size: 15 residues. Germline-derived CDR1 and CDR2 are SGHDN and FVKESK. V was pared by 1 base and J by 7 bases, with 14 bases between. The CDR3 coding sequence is TGTGCCAGCAGCCAAGCGGGGGTCCCTAGAAATGAGCAGTTCTTC. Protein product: CASSQAGVPRNEQFF. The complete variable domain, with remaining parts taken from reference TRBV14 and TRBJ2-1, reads EAGVTQFPSHSVIEKGQTVTLRCDPISGHDNLYWYRRVMGKEIKFLLHFVKESKQDESGMPNNRFLAERTGGTYSTLKVQPAELEDSGVYFCASSQAGVPRNEQFFGPGTRLTVL.

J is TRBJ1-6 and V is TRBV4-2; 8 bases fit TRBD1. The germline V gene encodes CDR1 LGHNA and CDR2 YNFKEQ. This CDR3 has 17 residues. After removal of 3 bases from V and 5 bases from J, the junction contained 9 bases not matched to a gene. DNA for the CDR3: TGTGCCAGCAGCCAGGTACAGGGGGGACCAAATAATTCACCCCTCCACTTT. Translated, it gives CASSQVQGGPNNSPLHF.

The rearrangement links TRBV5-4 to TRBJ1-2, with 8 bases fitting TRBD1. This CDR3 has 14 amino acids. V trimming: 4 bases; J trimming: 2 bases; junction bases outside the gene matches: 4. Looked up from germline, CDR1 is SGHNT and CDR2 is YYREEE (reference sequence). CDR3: CASSPRTGNYGYTF. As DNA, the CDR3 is TGTGCCAGCAGCCCCCGGACAGGGAACTATGGCTACACCTTC.

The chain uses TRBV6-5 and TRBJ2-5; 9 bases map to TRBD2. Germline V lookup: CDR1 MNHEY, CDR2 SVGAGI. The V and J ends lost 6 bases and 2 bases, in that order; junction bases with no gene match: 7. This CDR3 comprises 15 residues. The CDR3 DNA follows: TGTGCCAGCAGGAAACCGACTAGCGGACAAGAGACCCAGTACTTC. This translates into CASRKPTSGQETQYF.

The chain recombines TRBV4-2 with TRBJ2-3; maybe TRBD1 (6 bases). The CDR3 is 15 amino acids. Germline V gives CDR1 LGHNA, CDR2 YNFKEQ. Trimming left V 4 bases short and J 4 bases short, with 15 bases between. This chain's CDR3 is CASSPYRVVSDTQYF. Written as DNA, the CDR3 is TGTGCCAGCAGCCCTTACAGGGTGGTGTCAGATACGCAGTATTTT.

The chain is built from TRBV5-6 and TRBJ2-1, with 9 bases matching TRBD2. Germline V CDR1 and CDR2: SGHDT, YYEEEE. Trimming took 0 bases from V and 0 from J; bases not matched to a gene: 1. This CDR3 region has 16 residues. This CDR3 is CASSLVRGGSYNEQFF. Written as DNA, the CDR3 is TGTGCCAGCAGCTTGGTGCGGGGGGGCTCCTACAATGAGCAGTTCTTC.

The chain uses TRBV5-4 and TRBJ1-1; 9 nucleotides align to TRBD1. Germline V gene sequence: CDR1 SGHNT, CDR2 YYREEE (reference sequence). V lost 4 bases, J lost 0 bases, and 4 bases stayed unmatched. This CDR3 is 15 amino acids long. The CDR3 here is CASSPGQGMNTEAFF. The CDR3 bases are TGTGCCAGCAGCCCCGGACAGGGGATGAACACTGAAGCTTTCTTT.

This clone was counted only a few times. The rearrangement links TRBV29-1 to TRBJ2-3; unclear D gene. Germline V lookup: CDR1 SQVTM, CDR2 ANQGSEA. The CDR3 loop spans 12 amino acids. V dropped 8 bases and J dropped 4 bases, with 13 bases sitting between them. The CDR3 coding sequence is TGCAGCCCCGAACGCAGCGCAGATACGCAGTATTTT. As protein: CSPERSADTQYF.

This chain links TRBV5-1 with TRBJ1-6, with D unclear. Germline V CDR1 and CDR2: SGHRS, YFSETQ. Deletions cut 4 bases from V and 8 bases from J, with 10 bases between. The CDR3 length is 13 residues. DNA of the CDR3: TGCGCCAGCAGCAGTCAATGGGATTCACCCCTCCACTTT. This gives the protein CASSSQWDSPLHF.

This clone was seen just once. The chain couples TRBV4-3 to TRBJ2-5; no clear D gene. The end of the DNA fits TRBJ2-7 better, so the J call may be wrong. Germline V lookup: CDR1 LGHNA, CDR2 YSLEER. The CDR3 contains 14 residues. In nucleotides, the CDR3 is TGCGCCAGCAGCCAATTTCCAGGCTCCTACGAGCAGTACTTC. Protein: CASSQFPGSYEQYF.

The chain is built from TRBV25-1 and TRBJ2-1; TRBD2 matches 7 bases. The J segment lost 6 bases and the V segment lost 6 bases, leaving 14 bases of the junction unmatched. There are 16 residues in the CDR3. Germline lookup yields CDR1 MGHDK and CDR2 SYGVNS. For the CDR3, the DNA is TGTGCCAGCAGGTGGGAGATCGCCGGGACTATCAATGAGCAGTTCTTC. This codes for CASRWEIAGTINEQFF.

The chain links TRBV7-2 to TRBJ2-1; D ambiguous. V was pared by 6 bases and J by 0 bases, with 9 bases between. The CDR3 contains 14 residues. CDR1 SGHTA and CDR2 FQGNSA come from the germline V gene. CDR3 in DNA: TGTGCCAGCAGAAAGCCAAGCTCCTACAATGAGCAGTTCTTC. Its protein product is CASRKPSSYNEQFF.

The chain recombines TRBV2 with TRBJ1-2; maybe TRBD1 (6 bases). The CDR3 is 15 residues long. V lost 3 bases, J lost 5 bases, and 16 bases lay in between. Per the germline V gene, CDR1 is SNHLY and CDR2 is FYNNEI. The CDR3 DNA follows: TGTGCCAGCAGTGAGATCGTTGGGGGCGCATATGGCTACACCTTC. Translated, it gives CASSEIVGGAYGYTF.

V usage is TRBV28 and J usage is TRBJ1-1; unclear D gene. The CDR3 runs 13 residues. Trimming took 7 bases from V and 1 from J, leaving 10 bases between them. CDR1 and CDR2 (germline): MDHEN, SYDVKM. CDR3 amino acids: CASTHPKNTEAFF. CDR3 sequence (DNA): TGTGCCAGCACCCATCCAAAGAACACTGAAGCTTTCTTT.

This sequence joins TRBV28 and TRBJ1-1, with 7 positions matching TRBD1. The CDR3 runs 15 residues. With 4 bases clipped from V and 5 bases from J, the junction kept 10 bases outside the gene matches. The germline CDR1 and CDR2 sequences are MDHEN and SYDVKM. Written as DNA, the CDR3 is TGTGCCAGCAGTTGGGTCGACAGGGCAGGAACTGAAGCTTTCTTT. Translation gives CASSWVDRAGTEAFF. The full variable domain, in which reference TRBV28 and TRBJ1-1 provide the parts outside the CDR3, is DVKVTQSSRYLVKRTGEKVFLECVQDMDHENMFWYRQDPGLGLRLIYFSYDVKMKEKGDIPEGYSVSREKKERFSLILESASTNQTSMYLCASSWVDRAGTEAFFGQGTRLTVV.

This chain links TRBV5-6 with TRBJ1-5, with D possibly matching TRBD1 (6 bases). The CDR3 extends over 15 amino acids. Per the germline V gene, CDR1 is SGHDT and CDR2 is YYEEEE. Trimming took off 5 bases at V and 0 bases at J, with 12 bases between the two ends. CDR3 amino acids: CASSRTEYSNQPQHF. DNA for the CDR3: TGTGCCAGCAGTCGGACAGAGTATAGCAATCAGCCCCAGCATTTT.

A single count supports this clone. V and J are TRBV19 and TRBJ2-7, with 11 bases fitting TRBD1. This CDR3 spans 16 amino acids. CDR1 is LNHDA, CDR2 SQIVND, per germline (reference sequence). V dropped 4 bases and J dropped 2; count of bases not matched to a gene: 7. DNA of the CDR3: TGTGCCAGTAGTACCCTGGGACAGGGGGTTCCCTACGAGCAGTACTTC. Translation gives CASSTLGQGVPYEQYF.

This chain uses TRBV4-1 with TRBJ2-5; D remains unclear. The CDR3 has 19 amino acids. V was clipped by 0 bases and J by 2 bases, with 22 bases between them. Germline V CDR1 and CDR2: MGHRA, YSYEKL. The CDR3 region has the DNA TGCGCCAGCAGCCAAGAGATTTTATTCTCGGACGGCGGTCAAGAGACCCAGTACTTC. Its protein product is CASSQEILFSDGGQETQYF.

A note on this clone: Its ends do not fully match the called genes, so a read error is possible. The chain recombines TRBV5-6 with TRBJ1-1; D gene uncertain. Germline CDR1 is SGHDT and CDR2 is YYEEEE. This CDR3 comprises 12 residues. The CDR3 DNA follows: TGTGCCAGCAGCTTGGGACCCCTTCGACTAGATTTT. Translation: CASSLGPLRLDF.

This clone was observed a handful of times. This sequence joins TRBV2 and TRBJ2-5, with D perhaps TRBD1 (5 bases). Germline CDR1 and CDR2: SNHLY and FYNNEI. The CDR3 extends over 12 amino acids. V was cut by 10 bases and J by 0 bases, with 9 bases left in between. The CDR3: CATRADQETQYF. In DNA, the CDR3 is TGTGCCACCAGGGCAGACCAAGAGACCCAGTACTTC.

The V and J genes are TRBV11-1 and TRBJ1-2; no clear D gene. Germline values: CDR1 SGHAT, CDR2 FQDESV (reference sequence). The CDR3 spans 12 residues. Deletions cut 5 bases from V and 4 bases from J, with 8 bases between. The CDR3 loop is CASSSHSYGYTF. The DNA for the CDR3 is TGTGCCAGCAGCAGCCACAGCTATGGCTACACCTTC.

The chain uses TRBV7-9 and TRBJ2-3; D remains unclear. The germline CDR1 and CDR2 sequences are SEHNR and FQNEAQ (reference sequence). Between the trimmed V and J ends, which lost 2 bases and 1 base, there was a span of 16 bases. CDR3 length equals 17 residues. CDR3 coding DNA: TGTGCCAGCAGCTTACGCAAATTGCAGTTGGGCACAGATACGCAGTATTTT. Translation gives CASSLRKLQLGTDTQYF.